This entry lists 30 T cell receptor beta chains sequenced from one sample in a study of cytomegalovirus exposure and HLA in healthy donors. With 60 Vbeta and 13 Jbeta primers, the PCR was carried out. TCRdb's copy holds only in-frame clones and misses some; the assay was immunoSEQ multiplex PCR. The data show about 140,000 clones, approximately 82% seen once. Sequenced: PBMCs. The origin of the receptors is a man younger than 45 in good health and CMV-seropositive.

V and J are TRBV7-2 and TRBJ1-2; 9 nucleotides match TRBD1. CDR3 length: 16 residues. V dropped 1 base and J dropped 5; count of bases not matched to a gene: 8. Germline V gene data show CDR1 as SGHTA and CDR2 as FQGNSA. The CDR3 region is CASSLDNTGGIYGYTF. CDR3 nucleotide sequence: TGTGCCAGCAGCTTAGACAACACAGGGGGCATTTATGGCTACACCTTC.

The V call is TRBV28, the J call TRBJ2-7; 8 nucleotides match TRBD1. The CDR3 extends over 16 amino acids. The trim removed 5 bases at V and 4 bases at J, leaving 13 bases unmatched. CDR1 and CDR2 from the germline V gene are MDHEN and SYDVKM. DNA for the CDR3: TGTGCCAGCAGTGGGGGAAGGGCAGGGGGCTTTTACGAGCAGTACTTC. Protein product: CASSGGRAGGFYEQYF.

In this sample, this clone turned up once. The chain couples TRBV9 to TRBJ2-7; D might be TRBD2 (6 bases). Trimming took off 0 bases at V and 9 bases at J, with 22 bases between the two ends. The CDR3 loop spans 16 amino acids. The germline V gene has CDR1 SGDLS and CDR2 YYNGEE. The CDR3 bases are TGTGCCAGCAGCGTAGGAGGGACTGAAGGCCAATTGGGGCAGTACTTC. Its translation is CASSVGGTEGQLGQYF.

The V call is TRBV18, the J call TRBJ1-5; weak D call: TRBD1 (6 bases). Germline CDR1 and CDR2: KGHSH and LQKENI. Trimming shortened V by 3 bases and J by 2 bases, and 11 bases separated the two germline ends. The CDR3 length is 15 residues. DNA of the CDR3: TGTGCCAGCTCACCCTCCTCAGGGGGCAATCAGCCCCAGCATTTT. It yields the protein CASSPSSGGNQPQHF.

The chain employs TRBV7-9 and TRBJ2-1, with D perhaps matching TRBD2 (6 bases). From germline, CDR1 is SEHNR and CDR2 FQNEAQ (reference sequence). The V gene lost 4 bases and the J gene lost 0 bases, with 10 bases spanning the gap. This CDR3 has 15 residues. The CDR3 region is CASSWAGSSYNEQFF. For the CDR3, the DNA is TGTGCCAGCAGCTGGGCCGGGAGCTCCTACAATGAGCAGTTCTTC.

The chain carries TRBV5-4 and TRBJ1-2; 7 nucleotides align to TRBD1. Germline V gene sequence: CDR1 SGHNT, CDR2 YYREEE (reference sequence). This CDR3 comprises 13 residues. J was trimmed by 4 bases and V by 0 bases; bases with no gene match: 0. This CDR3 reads CASSLDRGYGYTF. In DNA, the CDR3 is TGTGCCAGCAGCTTGGACAGGGGCTATGGCTACACCTTC.

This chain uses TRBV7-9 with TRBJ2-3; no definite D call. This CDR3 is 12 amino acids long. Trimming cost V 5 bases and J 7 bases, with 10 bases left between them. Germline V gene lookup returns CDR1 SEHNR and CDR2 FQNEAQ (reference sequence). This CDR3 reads CASSPESYTQYF. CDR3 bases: TGTGCCAGCAGCCCCGAGAGTTATACGCAGTATTTT. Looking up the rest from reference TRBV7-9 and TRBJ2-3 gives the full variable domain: DTGVSQNPRHKITKRGQNVTFRCDPISEHNRLYWYRQTLGQGPEFLTYFQNEAQLEKSRLLSDRFSAERPKGSFSTLEIQRTEQGDSAMYLCASSPESYTQYFGPGTRLTVL.

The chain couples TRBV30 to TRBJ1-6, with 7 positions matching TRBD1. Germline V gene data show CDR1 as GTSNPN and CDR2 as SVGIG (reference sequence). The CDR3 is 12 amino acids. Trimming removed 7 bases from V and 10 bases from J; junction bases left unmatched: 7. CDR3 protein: CASGTAKSPLHF. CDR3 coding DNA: TGTGCCTCCGGGACAGCTAAGTCACCCCTCCACTTT.

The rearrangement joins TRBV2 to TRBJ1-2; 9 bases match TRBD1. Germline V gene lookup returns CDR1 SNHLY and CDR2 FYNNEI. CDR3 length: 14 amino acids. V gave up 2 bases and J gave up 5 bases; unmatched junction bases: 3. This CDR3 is CASSESGTGYGYTF. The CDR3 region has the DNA TGTGCCAGCAGTGAATCAGGGACAGGGTATGGCTACACCTTC.

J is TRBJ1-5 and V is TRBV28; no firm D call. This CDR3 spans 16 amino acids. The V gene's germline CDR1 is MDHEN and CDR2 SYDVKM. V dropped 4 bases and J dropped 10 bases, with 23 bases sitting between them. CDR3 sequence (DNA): TGTGCCAGCAGTTCCCCCCTTCTTGGGAGCGGTTTCCCCCAGCATTTT. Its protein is CASSSPLLGSGFPQHF.

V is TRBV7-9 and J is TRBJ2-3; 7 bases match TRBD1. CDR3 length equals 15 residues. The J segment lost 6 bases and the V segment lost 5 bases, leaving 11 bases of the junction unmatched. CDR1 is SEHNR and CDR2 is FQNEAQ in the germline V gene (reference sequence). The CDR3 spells CASSQPFSQGDTQYF. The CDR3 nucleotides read TGTGCCAGCAGCCAGCCCTTCTCACAGGGGGATACGCAGTATTTT.

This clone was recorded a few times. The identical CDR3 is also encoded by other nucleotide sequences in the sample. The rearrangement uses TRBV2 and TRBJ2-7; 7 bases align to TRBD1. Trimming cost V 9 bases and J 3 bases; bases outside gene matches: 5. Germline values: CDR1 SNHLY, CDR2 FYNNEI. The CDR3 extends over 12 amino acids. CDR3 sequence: CASSTGFYEQYF. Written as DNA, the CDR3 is TGTGCCAGTTCGACAGGGTTCTACGAGCAGTACTTC.

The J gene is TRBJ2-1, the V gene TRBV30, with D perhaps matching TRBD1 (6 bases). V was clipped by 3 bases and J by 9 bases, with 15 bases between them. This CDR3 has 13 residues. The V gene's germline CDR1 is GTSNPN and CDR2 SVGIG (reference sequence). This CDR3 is CAWRGTRPGEQFF. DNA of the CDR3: TGTGCCTGGAGGGGGACACGGCCAGGTGAGCAGTTCTTC.

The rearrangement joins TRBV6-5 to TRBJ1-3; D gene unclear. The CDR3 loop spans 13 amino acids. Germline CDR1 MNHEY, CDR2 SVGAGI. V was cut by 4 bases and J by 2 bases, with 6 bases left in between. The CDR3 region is CASSSLPGNTIYF. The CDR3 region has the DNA TGTGCCAGCAGTTCTCTCCCTGGAAACACCATATATTTT.

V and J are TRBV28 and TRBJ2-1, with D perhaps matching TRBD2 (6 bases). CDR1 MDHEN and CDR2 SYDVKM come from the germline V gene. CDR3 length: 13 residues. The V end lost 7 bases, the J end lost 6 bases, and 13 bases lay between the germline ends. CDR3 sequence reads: CASKTSLFNEQFF. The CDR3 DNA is TGTGCCAGCAAGACTAGTTTATTCAATGAGCAGTTCTTC.

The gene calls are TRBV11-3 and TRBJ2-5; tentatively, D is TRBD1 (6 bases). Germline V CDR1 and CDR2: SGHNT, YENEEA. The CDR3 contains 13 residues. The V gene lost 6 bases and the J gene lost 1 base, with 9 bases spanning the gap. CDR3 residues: CASSRGGQETQYF. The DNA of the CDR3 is TGTGCCAGCAGTAGAGGGGGCCAAGAGACCCAGTACTTC.

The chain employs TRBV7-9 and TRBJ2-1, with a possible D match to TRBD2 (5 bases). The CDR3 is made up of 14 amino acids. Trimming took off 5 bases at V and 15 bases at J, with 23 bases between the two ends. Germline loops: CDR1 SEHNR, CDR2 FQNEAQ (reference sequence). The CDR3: CASSQEVRLYAGFF. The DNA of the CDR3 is TGTGCCAGCAGCCAGGAGGTCAGGCTCTATGCCGGGTTCTTC.

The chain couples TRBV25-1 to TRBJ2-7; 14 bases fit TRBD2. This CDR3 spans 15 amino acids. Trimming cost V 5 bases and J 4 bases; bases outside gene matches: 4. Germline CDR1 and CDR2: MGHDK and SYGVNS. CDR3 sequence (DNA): TGTGCCAGCAGTCCGACTAGCGGGAGGGTTTACGAGCAGTACTTC. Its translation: CASSPTSGRVYEQYF.

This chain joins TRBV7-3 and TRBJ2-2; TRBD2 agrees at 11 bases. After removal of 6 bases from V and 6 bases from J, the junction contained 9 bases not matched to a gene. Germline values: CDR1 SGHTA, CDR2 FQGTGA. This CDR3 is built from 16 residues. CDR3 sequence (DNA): TGTGCCAGCAGTCCCTTTAGCGGGGGGGTCTCCGGGGAGCTGTTTTTT. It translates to CASSPFSGGVSGELFF.

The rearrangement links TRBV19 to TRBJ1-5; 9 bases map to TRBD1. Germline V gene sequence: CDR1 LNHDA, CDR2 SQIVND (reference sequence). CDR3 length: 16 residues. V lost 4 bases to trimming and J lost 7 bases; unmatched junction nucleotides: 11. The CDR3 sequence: CASSRKPGQGDQPQHF. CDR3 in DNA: TGTGCCAGTAGTAGAAAACCGGGACAGGGCGACCAGCCCCAGCATTTT.

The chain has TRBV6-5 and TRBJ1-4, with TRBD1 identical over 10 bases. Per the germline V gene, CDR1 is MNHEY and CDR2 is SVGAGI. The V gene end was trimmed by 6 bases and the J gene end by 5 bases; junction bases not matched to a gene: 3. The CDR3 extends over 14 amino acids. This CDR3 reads CASSVGQGNEKLFF. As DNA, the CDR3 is TGTGCCAGCAGCGTGGGACAGGGGAATGAAAAACTGTTTTTT.

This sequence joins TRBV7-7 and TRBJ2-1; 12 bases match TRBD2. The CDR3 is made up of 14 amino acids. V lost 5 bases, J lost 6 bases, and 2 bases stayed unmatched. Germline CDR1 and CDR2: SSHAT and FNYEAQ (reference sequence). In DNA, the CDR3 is TGTGCCAGCAGCCCGGGACTAGCGGGCAATGAGCAGTTCTTC. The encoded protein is CASSPGLAGNEQFF.

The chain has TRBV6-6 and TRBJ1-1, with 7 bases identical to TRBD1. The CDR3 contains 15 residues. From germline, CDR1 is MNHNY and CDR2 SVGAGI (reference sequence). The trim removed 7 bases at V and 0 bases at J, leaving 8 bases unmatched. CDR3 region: CASTNLGTVNTEAFF. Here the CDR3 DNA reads TGTGCCAGCACCAACCTTGGGACAGTGAACACTGAAGCTTTCTTT.

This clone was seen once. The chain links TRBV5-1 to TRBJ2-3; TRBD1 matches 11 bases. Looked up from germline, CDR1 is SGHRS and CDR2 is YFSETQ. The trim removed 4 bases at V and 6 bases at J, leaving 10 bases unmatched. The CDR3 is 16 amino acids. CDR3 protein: CASSPGTGGVTDTQYF. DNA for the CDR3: TGCGCCAGCAGCCCCGGGACAGGGGGAGTAACCGATACGCAGTATTTT.

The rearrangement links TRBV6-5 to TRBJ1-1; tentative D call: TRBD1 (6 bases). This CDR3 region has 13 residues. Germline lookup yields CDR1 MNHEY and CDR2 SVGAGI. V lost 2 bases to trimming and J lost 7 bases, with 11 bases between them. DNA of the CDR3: TGTGCCAGCAGTTACCCACAGGGCGGTGAAGCTTTCTTT. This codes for CASSYPQGGEAFF.

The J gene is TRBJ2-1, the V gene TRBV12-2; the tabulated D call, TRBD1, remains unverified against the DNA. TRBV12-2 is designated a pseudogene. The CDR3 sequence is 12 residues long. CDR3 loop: CASRLAQGRKFF. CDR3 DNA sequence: TGTGCAAGTCGCTTAGCTCAGGGGAGAAAGTTCTTC.

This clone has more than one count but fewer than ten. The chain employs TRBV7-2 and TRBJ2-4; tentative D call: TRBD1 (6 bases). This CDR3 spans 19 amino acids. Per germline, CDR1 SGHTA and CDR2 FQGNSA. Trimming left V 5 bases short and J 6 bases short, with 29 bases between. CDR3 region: CASSPRWGAGAIQGNIQYF. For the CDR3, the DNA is TGTGCCAGCAGCCCAAGGTGGGGTGCAGGGGCGATCCAAGGAAACATTCAGTACTTC.

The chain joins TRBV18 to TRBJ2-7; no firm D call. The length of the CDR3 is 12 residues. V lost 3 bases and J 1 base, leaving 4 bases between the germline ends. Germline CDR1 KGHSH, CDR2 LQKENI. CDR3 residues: CASSPTSYEQYF. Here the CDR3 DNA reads TGTGCCAGCTCACCTACTTCCTACGAGCAGTACTTC. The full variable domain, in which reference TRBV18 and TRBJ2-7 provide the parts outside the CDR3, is NAGVMQNPRHLVRRRGQEARLRCSPMKGHSHVYWYRQLPEEGLKFMVYLQKENIIDESGMPKERFSAEFPKEGPSILRIQQVVRGDSAAYFCASSPTSYEQYFGPGTRLTVT.

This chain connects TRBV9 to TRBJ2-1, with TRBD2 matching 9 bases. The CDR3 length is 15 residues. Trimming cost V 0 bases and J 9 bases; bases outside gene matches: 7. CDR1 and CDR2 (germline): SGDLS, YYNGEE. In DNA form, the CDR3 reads TGTGCCAGCAGCGTAGACGGGCGGGAGGGCGCTGAGCAGTTCTTC. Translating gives CASSVDGREGAEQFF.

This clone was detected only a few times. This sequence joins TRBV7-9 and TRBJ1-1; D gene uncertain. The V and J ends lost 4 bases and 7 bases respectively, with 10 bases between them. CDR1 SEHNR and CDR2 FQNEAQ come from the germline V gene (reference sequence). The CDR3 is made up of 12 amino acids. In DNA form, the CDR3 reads TGTGCCAGCAGCTCGAGAGAGGGTGAAGCTTTCTTT. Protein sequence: CASSSREGEAFF.